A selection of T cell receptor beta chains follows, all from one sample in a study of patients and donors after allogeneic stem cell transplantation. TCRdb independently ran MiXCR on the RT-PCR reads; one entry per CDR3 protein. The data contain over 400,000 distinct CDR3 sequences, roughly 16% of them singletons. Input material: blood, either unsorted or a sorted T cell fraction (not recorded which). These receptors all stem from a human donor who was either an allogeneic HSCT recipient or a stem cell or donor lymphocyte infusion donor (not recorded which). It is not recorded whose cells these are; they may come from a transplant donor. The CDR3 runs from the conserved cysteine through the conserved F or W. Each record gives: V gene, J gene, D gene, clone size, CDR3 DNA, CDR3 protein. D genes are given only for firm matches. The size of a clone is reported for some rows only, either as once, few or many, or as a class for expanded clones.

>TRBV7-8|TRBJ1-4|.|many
TGTGCCAGCAGCTTAAGCTGGGGCAGTTGGGAAAAACTGTTTTTT
CASSLSWGSWEKLFF
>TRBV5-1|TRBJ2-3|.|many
TGCGCCAGCAGCTTTACCCCACGCGGCACAGATACGCAGTATTTT
CASSFTPRGTDTQYF
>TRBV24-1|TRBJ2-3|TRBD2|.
TGTGCCACCAGTGATACCCTAGCGGGGGTCAGCACAGATACGCAGTATTTT
CATSDTLAGVSTDTQYF
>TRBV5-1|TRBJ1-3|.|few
TGCGCCAGCAGCGTTGGAGCCTCTGGGAACACCATATATTTT
CASSVGASGNTIYF
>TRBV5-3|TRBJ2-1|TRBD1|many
TGTGCCAGTACCACCCGCCGGGACAGGGTGACAAATGAGCAGTTCTTC
CASTTRRDRVTNEQFF
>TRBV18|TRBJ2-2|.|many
TGTGCCAGCAGCCCGGCCGGGGAGCTGTTTTTT
CASSPAGELFF
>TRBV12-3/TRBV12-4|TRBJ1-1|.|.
TGTGCCAGCAGGGCCGGGGGAAAGACTGAAGCTTTCTTT
CASRAGGKTEAFF
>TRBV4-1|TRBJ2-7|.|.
TGCGCCAGCAGCCAAGGGGCCAACTCCTACGAGCAGTACTTC
CASSQGANSYEQYF
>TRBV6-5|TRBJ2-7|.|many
TGTGCCAGCAGCACCACAGGGATCGAGCAGTACTTC
CASSTTGIEQYF
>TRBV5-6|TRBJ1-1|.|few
TGTGCCAGCAGGTACGGACAGGAAGCTTTCTTT
CASRYGQEAFF
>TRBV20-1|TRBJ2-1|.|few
TGCAGTGCTAGAGATCGGATGGTGTCCTACAATGAGCAGTTCTTC
CSARDRMVSYNEQFF
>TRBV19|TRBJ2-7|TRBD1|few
TGTGCCAGTAGTATCGACAGGGGGGCCATCGAGCAGTACTTC
CASSIDRGAIEQYF
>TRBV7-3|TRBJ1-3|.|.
TGTGCCAGCAGCTTAACGCCTACAGGGATAAACACCATATATTTT
CASSLTPTGINTIYF
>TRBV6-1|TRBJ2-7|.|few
TGTGCCAGCAGTCCCGGGGCCCTCTGGGAGCAGTACTTC
CASSPGALWEQYF
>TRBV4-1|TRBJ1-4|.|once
TGCGCCAGCAGCCGCGGGACGGAAAATGAAAAACTGTTTTTT
CASSRGTENEKLFF
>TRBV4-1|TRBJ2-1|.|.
TGCGCCAGCAGCCAATTGTCTCGCTCCTACAATGAGCAGTTCTTC
CASSQLSRSYNEQFF
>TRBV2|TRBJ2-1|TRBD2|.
TGTGCCAGCAGTGCCGCTCGGGGGGTCTACAATGAGCAGTTCTTC
CASSAARGVYNEQFF
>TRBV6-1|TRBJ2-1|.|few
TGTGCCAGCAGTACGGACCGGCCCAAGCCCTACAATGAGCAGTTCTTC
CASSTDRPKPYNEQFF
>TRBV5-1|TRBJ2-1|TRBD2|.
TGCGCCAGCAGCTTGGAGGGAGGGACTAGCGGGTGGAGCTCCTACAATGAGCAGTTCTTC
CASSLEGGTSGWSSYNEQFF
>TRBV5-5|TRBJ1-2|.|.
TGTGCCAGCAGCTCTTCGGAGCCTCGGGGCTATGGCTACACCTTC
CASSSSEPRGYGYTF
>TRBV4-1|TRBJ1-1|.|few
TGCGCCAGCAGCCAATTTCAGGGAGGGATGAACACTGAAGCTTTCTTT
CASSQFQGGMNTEAFF
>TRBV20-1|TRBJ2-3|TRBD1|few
TGCAGTGCTAGTCGGGACAGGCGAGCAGATACGCAGTATTTT
CSASRDRRADTQYF
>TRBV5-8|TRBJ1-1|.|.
TGTGCCAGCAGCTCCGGGCACACTGAAGCTTTCTTT
CASSSGHTEAFF
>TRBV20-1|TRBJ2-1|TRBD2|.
TGCAGTGCTAGACCATTTCTAGCGGCACGCTTCGATGAGCAGTTCTTC
CSARPFLAARFDEQFF
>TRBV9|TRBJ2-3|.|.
TGTGCCAGCAGCGTAGTGGGGGCGGGCGCAGATACGCAGTATTTT
CASSVVGAGADTQYF
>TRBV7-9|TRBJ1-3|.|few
TGTGCCAGCAGCTTCCTGGGGCTTGCAGTCTCTGGAAACACCATATATTTT
CASSFLGLAVSGNTIYF